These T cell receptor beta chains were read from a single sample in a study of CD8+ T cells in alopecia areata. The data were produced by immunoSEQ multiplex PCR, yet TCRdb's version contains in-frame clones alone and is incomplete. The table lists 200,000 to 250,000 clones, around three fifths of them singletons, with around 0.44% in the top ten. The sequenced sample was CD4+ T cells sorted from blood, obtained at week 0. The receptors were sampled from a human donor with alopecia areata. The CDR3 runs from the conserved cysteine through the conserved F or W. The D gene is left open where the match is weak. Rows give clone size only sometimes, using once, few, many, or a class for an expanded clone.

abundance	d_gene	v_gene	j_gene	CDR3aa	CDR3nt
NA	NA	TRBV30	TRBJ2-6	CAWSPGQPGANVLTF	TGTGCCTGGAGTCCAGGACAGCCTGGGGCCAACGTCCTGACTTTC
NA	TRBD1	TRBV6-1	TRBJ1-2	CASPGQQTGYTF	TGTGCCAGCCCGGGACAGCAGACTGGCTACACCTTC
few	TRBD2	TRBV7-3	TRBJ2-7	CASSLIVTSGSSYEQYF	TGTGCCAGCAGCTTAATTGTGACTAGCGGGAGCTCCTACGAGCAGTACTTC
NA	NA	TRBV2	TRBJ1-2	CASMARLGTGGGYTF	TGTGCCAGCATGGCCAGGCTAGGGACTGGAGGAGGCTACACCTTC
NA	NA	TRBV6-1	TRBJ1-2	CASSEAVGGFGYTF	TGTGCCAGCAGTGAAGCGGTCGGGGGGTTTGGCTACACCTTC
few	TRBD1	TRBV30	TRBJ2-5	CAWSGRQGQETQYF	TGTGCCTGGAGTGGCCGACAGGGCCAAGAGACCCAGTACTTC
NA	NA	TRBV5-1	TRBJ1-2	CASSFGGNGYTF	TGCGCCAGCAGCTTTGGGGGGAATGGCTACACCTTC
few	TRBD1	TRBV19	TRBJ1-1	CASTGLRTGGTEAFF	TGTGCCAGTACAGGACTTCGAACAGGGGGCACTGAAGCTTTCTTT
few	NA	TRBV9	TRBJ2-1	CASSGNNEQFF	TGTGCCAGCAGCGGGAACAATGAGCAGTTCTTC
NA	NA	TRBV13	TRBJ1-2	CASSLRANYGYTF	TGTGCCAGCAGCTTACGGGCTAACTATGGCTACACCTTC
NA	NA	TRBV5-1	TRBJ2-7	CASSLGGDYSEQYF	TGCGCCAGCAGCTTGGGGGGCGATTACTCCGAGCAGTACTTC
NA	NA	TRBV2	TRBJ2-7	CASSEAGSGAYEQYF	TGTGCCAGCAGTGAAGCTGGCAGTGGGGCCTACGAGCAGTACTTC
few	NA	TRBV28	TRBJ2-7	CATQGGSSYEQYF	TGTGCCACCCAAGGTGGGAGTTCCTACGAGCAGTACTTC
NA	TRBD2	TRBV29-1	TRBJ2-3	CSVAGLATDTQYF	TGCAGCGTGGCGGGACTAGCCACAGATACGCAGTATTTT
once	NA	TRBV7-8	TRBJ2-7	CASSLRRQATYEQYF	TGTGCCAGCAGCTTAAGGAGGCAGGCCACCTACGAGCAGTACTTC